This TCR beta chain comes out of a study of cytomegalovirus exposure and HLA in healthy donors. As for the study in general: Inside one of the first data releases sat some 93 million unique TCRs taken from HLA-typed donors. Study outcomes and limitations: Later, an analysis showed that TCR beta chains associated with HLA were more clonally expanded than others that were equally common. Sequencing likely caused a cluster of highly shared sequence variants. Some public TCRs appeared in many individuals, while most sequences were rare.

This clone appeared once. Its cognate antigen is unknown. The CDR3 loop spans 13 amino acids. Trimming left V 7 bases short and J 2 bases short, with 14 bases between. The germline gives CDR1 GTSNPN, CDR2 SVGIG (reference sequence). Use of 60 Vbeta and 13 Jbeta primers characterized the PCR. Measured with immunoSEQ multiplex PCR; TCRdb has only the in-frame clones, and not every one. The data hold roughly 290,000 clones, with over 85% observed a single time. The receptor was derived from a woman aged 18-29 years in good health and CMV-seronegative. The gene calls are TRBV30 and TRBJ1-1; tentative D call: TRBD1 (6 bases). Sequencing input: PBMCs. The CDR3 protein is CASSGQPNTEAFF. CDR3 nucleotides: TGTGCCTCTTCAGGACAGCCAAACACTGAAGCTTTCTTT. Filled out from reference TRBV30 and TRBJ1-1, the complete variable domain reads SQTIHQWPATLVQPVGSPLSLECTVEGTSNPNLYWYRQAAGRGLQLLFYSVGIGQISSEVPQNLSASRPQDRQFILSSKKLLLSDSGFYLCASSGQPNTEAFFGQGTRLTVV.